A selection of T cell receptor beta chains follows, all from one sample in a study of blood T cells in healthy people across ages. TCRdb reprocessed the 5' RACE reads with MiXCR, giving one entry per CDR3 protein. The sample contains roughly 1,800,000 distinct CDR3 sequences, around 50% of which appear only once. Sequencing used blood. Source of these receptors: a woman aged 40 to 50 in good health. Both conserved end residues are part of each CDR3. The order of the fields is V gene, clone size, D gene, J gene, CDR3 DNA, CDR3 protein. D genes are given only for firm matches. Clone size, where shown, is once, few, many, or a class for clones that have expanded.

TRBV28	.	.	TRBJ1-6	TGTGCCAGCAGTCACACCGGACAATTTCGGCCACCCCTCCACTTT	CASSHTGQFRPPLHF
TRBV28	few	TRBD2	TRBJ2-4	TGTGCCAGCAGCCCAGGAGCGGGGTTAGCCAAAAACATTCAGTACTTC	CASSPGAGLAKNIQYF
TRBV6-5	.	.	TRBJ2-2	TGTGCCAGCAGTTACGATCGGGGACGAGCCGGGGAGCTGTTTTTT	CASSYDRGRAGELFF
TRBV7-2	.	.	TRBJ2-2	TGTGCCAGCAGTCGAATGGCCACCGGGGAGCTGTTTTTT	CASSRMATGELFF
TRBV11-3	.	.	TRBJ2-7	TGTGCCAGCAGCTTATGGATGAGTGTGGATTCGGGACACACCTACGAGCAGTACTTC	CASSLWMSVDSGHTYEQYF
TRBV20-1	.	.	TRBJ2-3	TGCAGTGCTAGAGATCTGATGGTAGGGACTCGCATCCCAAATACGCAGTATTTT	CSARDLMVGTRIPNTQYF
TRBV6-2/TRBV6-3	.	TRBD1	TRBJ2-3	TGTGCCAGCAGATCACGACAGGGAACAGATACGCAGTATTTT	CASRSRQGTDTQYF
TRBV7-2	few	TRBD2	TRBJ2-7	TGTGCCAGCCGCTCCCAAGGGACTAGCGGGATCTACGAGCAGTACTTC	CASRSQGTSGIYEQYF
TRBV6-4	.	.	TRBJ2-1	TGTGCCAGCAGCTCACTAGCCCTCGGTTACAATGAGCAGTTCTTC	CASSSLALGYNEQFF
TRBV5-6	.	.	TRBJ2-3	TGTGCCAGCAGCTTAAGGGCCAGGGGAGGGTACACAGATACGCAGTATTTT	CASSLRARGGYTDTQYF
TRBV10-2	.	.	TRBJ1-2	TGCGCCTCCTCCAAGGGTGTCGGGCATGGCTACACCTTC	CASSKGVGHGYTF
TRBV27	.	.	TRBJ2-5	TGTGCCAGCAGTCCTAGCCCCCCGACACCCCAGTACTTC	CASSPSPPTPQYF
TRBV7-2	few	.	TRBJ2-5	TGTGCCAGCAGCGTAGTCCCTACAGTTATATCGACAGAGACCCAGTACTTC	CASSVVPTVISTETQYF
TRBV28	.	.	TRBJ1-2	TGTGCCAGCAGCCCTTACGGGGAACTTATGACAGTTAACTATGGCTACACCTTC	CASSPYGELMTVNYGYTF
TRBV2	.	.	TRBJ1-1	TGTGCCAGCAGTGAAGGACGGGGGTTTGTTGAAGCTTTCTTT	CASSEGRGFVEAFF
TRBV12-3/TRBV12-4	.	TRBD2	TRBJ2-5	TGTGCCAGCAGTTTAAAAGCGGGGGGGCATCAATTCAGAGAGACCCAGTACTTC	CASSLKAGGHQFRETQYF
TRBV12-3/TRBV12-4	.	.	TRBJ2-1	TGTGCCAGCAGTCTAGGGATCGGGGGGCAGGGGGTCTCGAATGAGCAGTTCTTC	CASSLGIGGQGVSNEQFF
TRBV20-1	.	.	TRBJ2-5	TGCCGCGCAAGCGGCAATGAGCAGTACTTC	CRASGNEQYF
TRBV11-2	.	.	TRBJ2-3	TGTGCCAGCAGCCAGACAGTACAGGGAGATACGCAGTATTTT	CASSQTVQGDTQYF
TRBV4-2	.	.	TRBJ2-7	TGTGCCAGCAGCCAAGATGTAGGCTTGGGGGGCGAGCAGTACTTC	CASSQDVGLGGEQYF
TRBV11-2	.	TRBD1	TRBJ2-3	TGTGCCAGCAGCGCACAGGGGCGCACCACAGATACGCAGTATTTT	CASSAQGRTTDTQYF